The T cell receptor beta chain under discussion was sequenced for a study of cytomegalovirus exposure and HLA in healthy donors. Per germline, CDR1 MNHEY and CDR2 SMNVEV (reference sequence). The CDR3 has 16 amino acids. V was clipped by 8 bases and J by 6 bases, with 23 bases between them. The repertoire was sequenced with immunoSEQ multiplex PCR; TCRdb's copy has only in-frame clones and lacks some. The sample includes over 200,000 clones, about 91% of them seen just once. This TCR was recovered from a young woman in good health and CMV-seronegative. The sequencing input was PBMCs. V and J are TRBV27 and TRBJ2-1; TRBD1 is a possible D gene (6 bases). This CDR3 reads CASGGGTSRVSNEQFF. CDR3 DNA sequence: TGTGCCAGCGGGGGCGGAACTTCCCGGGTATCCAATGAGCAGTTCTTC.